Presented here are 27 T cell receptor beta chains from one specimen sequenced in a study of monozygotic twins with cystic fibrosis. Only in-frame clones appear in the TCRdb table, and some are missing; sequencing was by immunoSEQ multiplex PCR. Of roughly 28,000 clones in the sample, just under 85% were seen once. The specimen sequenced was blood. Receptors were obtained from a girl between 2 and 10 years old with cystic fibrosis.

The chain recombines TRBV5-6 with TRBJ1-2; D gene unclear. This CDR3 region has 14 residues. The V end lost 0 bases, the J end lost 4 bases, and 10 bases lay between the germline ends. Per the germline V gene, CDR1 is SGHDT and CDR2 is YYEEEE. This CDR3 reads CASSLGALAYGYTF. CDR3 sequence (DNA): TGTGCCAGCAGCTTGGGCGCCCTCGCCTATGGCTACACCTTC.

The chain couples TRBV29-1 to TRBJ2-3; 8 bases align to TRBD2. The CDR3 length is 16 residues. Germline CDR1 is SQVTM and CDR2 is ANQGSEA. The J segment lost 3 bases and the V segment lost 4 bases, leaving 12 bases of the junction unmatched. CDR3 loop: CSVGAGREGMTDTQYF. The DNA of the CDR3 is TGCAGCGTTGGGGCAGGTCGGGAGGGCATGACAGATACGCAGTATTTT.

This clone was counted a single time. The rearrangement joins TRBV19 to TRBJ1-5; D may be TRBD1 (5 bases). From germline, CDR1 is LNHDA and CDR2 SQIVND (reference sequence). V lost 3 bases and J lost 0, with 15 bases in between. CDR3 size: 17 residues. The CDR3 region is CASSIGGTEYSNQPQHF. The CDR3 coding sequence is TGTGCCAGTAGTATCGGAGGGACCGAGTATAGCAATCAGCCCCAGCATTTT.

The chain employs TRBV29-1 and TRBJ2-1; 16 bases are shared with TRBD2. The CDR3 is 15 residues long. Trimming at V came to 7 bases and at J to 4 bases, leaving 4 bases not matched to a gene. Germline CDR1 reads SQVTM; CDR2 reads ANQGSEA. The CDR3 DNA is TGCAGCGCGCCGGGACTAGCGGGAGGGTACAATGAGCAGTTCTTC. This translates into CSAPGLAGGYNEQFF.

The chain couples TRBV6-5 to TRBJ2-3; D is perhaps TRBD1 or TRBD2 (5 bases each). The CDR3 spans 14 residues. CDR1 is MNHEY and CDR2 is SVGAGI in the germline V gene. The V gene lost 7 bases and the J gene lost 2 bases, with 13 bases spanning the gap. For the CDR3, the DNA is TGTGCCAGCACCCCCGGGGCGAACACAGATACGCAGTATTTT. Protein: CASTPGANTDTQYF.

The chain recombines TRBV30 with TRBJ2-2; 9 bases agree with TRBD2. The trim removed 0 bases at V and 5 bases at J, leaving 13 bases unmatched. Germline CDR1 is GTSNPN and CDR2 is SVGIG (reference sequence). The CDR3 sequence is 18 residues long. The CDR3 DNA sequence: TGTGCCTGGAGTGTAGGGCTAGCGGGAAGTCTGGGAACCGGGGAGCTGTTTTTT. Amino acid sequence: CAWSVGLAGSLGTGELFF.

The genes are TRBV19 and TRBJ2-7; TRBD1 matches at 8 bases. The CDR3 spans 14 residues. CDR1 is LNHDA, CDR2 SQIVND, per germline (reference sequence). V shed 5 bases and J 0 bases; nucleotides not matched to a gene: 3. Here the CDR3 reads CASSPTGGSYEQYF. The CDR3, as DNA: TGTGCCAGTAGTCCTACAGGGGGCTCCTACGAGCAGTACTTC. The entire variable domain, with the rest obtained from reference TRBV19 and TRBJ2-7, is as follows: DGGITQSPKYLFRKEGQNVTLSCEQNLNHDAMYWYRQDPGQGLRLIYYSQIVNDFQKGDIAEGYSVSREKKESFPLTVTSAQKNPTAFYLCASSPTGGSYEQYFGPGTRLTVT.

The chain employs TRBV19 and TRBJ1-2; possible D gene TRBD1, 6 bases. The CDR3 has 15 amino acids. V was pared by 4 bases and J by 1 base, with 13 bases between. The V gene's germline CDR1 is LNHDA and CDR2 SQIVND (reference sequence). CDR3 residues: CASSRQVLRNYGYTF. Written as DNA, the CDR3 is TGTGCCAGTAGTAGACAGGTCCTCCGTAACTATGGCTACACCTTC.

This rearrangement joins TRBV25-1 to TRBJ1-4; 7 nucleotides line up with TRBD1. V was clipped by 4 bases and J by 8 bases; unmatched bases: 13. This CDR3 has 16 residues. Germline CDR1 and CDR2: MGHDK and SYGVNS. DNA of the CDR3: TGTGCCAGCAGTGTAGCACTACCAGGGGGGAAGGAAAAACTGTTTTTT. This encodes CASSVALPGGKEKLFF.

This sequence joins TRBV25-1 and TRBJ2-1; TRBD2 aligns across 8 bases. Germline V gene lookup returns CDR1 MGHDK and CDR2 SYGVNS. The J segment lost 4 bases and the V segment lost 1 base, leaving 12 bases of the junction unmatched. CDR3 size: 18 residues. CDR3 sequence (DNA): TGTGCCAGCAGTGAATTCGGGGGTGCGAGCGGGAGATACAATGAGCAGTTCTTC. Encoded protein: CASSEFGGASGRYNEQFF.

This chain links TRBV30 with TRBJ1-6; D remains ambiguous. V lost 3 bases to trimming and J lost 7 bases, with 10 bases between them. CDR3 length: 13 amino acids. Germline CDR1 is GTSNPN and CDR2 is SVGIG (reference sequence). In DNA form, the CDR3 reads TGTGCCTGGAGGGTCTTAGGAAATTCACCCCTCCACTTT. It specifies CAWRVLGNSPLHF.

V usage is TRBV5-4 and J usage is TRBJ1-5, with D perhaps matching TRBD1 (5 bases). V shed 0 bases and J shed 7 bases, with 11 bases lying between them. Germline CDR1 is SGHNT and CDR2 is YYREEE (reference sequence). This CDR3 comprises 14 residues. The CDR3 loop reads CASSLDGGRQPQHF. For the CDR3, the DNA is TGTGCCAGCAGCTTGGATGGGGGACGGCAGCCCCAGCATTTT. Looking up the rest from reference TRBV5-4 and TRBJ1-5 gives the full variable domain: ETGVTQSPTHLIKTRGQQVTLRCSSQSGHNTVSWYQQALGQGPQFIFQYYREEENGRGNFPPRFSGLQFPNYSSELNVNALELDDSALYLCASSLDGGRQPQHFGDGTRLSIL.

The rearrangement uses TRBV5-1 and TRBJ2-1, with 8 positions matching TRBD2. V was clipped by 5 bases and J by 4 bases; unmatched bases: 5. Germline CDR1 is SGHRS and CDR2 is YFSETQ. CDR3 length: 14 amino acids. Here the CDR3 reads CASSLGTSYNEQFF. Here the CDR3 DNA reads TGCGCCAGCAGTCTGGGGACTAGTTACAATGAGCAGTTCTTC.

V is TRBV28 and J is TRBJ2-7; D might be TRBD1 (6 bases). The length of the CDR3 is 11 residues. Germline loops: CDR1 MDHEN, CDR2 SYDVKM. For the CDR3, the DNA is TGTGTAACCGGGACACACTACGAGCAGTACTTC. It translates to CVTGTHYEQYF.

CDR3 region: CASSDPGQGVEEKLFF. The DNA of the CDR3 is TGTGCCAGCAGCGATCCGGGACAGGGGGTTGAAGAAAAACTGTTTTTT. The J gene is TRBJ1-4, the V gene TRBV7-9, with 11 bases aligning to TRBD1. CDR3 size: 16 residues. V lost 5 bases, J lost 8 bases, and 10 bases stayed unmatched. Germline V CDR1 and CDR2: SEHNR, FQNEAQ (reference sequence).

V usage is TRBV27 and J usage is TRBJ1-3; D is ambiguous. Germline CDR1 MNHEY, CDR2 SMNVEV (reference sequence). Trimming took 3 bases from V and 0 from J, leaving 9 bases between them. The CDR3 has 15 amino acids. CDR3 region: CASSLTYRSGNTIYF. CDR3 in DNA: TGTGCCAGCAGTTTGACATACCGCTCTGGAAACACCATATATTTT.

The chain employs TRBV27 and TRBJ1-5, with D possibly being TRBD1 (5 bases). The CDR3 is made up of 13 amino acids. From germline, CDR1 is MNHEY and CDR2 SMNVEV (reference sequence). Trimming took 8 bases from V and 2 from J, leaving 10 bases between them. CDR3 amino acids: CASRATGNQPQHF. The CDR3 DNA is TGTGCCAGCCGCGCGACAGGCAATCAGCCCCAGCATTTT.

This chain links TRBV19 with TRBJ2-7; D might be TRBD1 or TRBD2, each matching 5 bases. The CDR3 is 14 amino acids. The V end was cut by 6 bases, the J end by 5 bases, with 17 bases between. Germline V gene lookup returns CDR1 LNHDA and CDR2 SQIVND (reference sequence). The CDR3 DNA reads TGTGCCAGTAGGCTGGACTCTATGGGGGACGAGCAGTACTTC. Protein: CASRLDSMGDEQYF.

The chain couples TRBV2 to TRBJ1-5; TRBD1 is a possible D gene (6 bases). Trimming took off 6 bases at V and 3 bases at J, with 12 bases between the two ends. CDR3 length equals 14 residues. Germline V gives CDR1 SNHLY, CDR2 FYNNEI. The CDR3, as DNA: TGTGCCAGCAGGCGGACAGACCTCAATCAGCCCCAGCATTTT. Residues: CASRRTDLNQPQHF.

The chain carries TRBV9 and TRBJ2-7; D call uncertain. This CDR3 region has 15 residues. The germline V gene has CDR1 SGDLS and CDR2 YYNGEE. Trimming pared 0 bases from V and 4 bases from J, leaving 14 bases between. Written as DNA, the CDR3 is TGTGCCAGCAGCGTAGCTACATCATCAGAATACGAGCAGTACTTC. It encodes CASSVATSSEYEQYF.

The chain uses TRBV5-5 and TRBJ2-7; TRBD1 matches 8 bases. Unmatched junction bases numbered 7, after V lost 4 bases and J lost 4 bases. The germline gives CDR1 SGHKS, CDR2 YYEKEE (reference sequence). The CDR3 consists of 14 residues. The CDR3 loop reads CASSMTGVRYEQYF. DNA of the CDR3: TGTGCCAGCAGCATGACAGGGGTCCGATACGAGCAGTACTTC.

The CDR3 here is CASSLYPQGVNGYTF. The DNA of the CDR3 is TGTGCCAGCAGCTTATACCCACAGGGAGTAAATGGCTACACCTTC. J is TRBJ1-2 and V is TRBV13, with a weak D call TRBD1 (6 bases). This CDR3 region has 15 residues. With 2 bases removed from V and 6 bases from J, the gap between germline ends came to 16 bases. Germline V gene lookup returns CDR1 PRHDT and CDR2 FYEKMQ (reference sequence).

CDR3 loop: CASSYSGGSDTQYF. The CDR3 DNA follows: TGTGCCAGCAGTTACTCGGGGGGTTCAGATACGCAGTATTTT. V usage is TRBV6-5 and J usage is TRBJ2-3, with D maybe TRBD2 (6 bases). CDR1 and CDR2 from the germline V gene are MNHEY and SVGAGI. This CDR3 contains 14 residues. Deletions cut 0 bases from V and 4 bases from J, with 8 bases between.

The chain couples TRBV2 to TRBJ1-5, with 7 nucleotides matching TRBD1. CDR1 and CDR2 from the germline V gene are SNHLY and FYNNEI. The CDR3 consists of 15 residues. Trimming cost V 6 bases and J 2 bases; bases outside gene matches: 7. The CDR3 loop is CASRSGTAGNQPQHF. CDR3 nucleotide sequence: TGTGCCAGCAGATCCGGGACAGCGGGCAATCAGCCCCAGCATTTT.

This clone was recorded once. J is TRBJ1-2 and V is TRBV28; D not resolved. Germline CDR1 and CDR2: MDHEN and SYDVKM. The ends were cut back, 4 bases at V and 2 bases at J, with 14 bases in the middle. CDR3 length: 15 residues. In DNA form, the CDR3 reads TGTGCCAGCAGTTCACCCTTTACTAGAAACTATGGCTACACCTTC. This gives the protein CASSSPFTRNYGYTF.

This chain connects TRBV6-4 to TRBJ2-7, with TRBD2 matching 9 bases. Germline V CDR1 and CDR2: MRHNA, SNTAGT. The CDR3 length is 15 residues. Trimming cost V 9 bases and J 1 base; bases outside gene matches: 10. DNA of the CDR3: TGTGCCAGTCCTCCGGGACTAGCCCCTTCCTACGAGCAGTACTTC. This gives the protein CASPPGLAPSYEQYF.

The chain employs TRBV5-1 and TRBJ2-2, with a weak D call TRBD1 (5 bases). With 4 bases removed from V and 6 bases from J, the gap between germline ends came to 13 bases. The CDR3 is made up of 14 amino acids. The germline gives CDR1 SGHRS, CDR2 YFSETQ. In DNA, the CDR3 is TGCGCCAGCAGCACGACGACAGTAGCCGGGGAGCTGTTTTTT. Its translation: CASSTTTVAGELFF. The variable domain in full, with the rest retrieved from reference TRBV5-1 and TRBJ2-2, is KAGVTQTPRYLIKTRGQQVTLSCSPISGHRSVSWYQQTPGQGLQFLFEYFSETQRNKGNFPGRFSGRQFSNSRSEMNVSTLELGDSALYLCASSTTTVAGELFFGEGSRLTVL.